This T cell receptor (beta chain) came from a study of long-term antiretroviral therapy in people with HIV. A v3.0 immunoSEQ assay was performed at survey level. Clones were sequenced by immunoSEQ multiplex PCR, and TCRdb holds only the in-frame ones, with some missing. The repertoire includes 29,000 or so clones, roughly 93% of them detected once, and about 6.4% sits in the top ten. The CDR3 covers 14 residues. Germline V gene lookup returns CDR1 MNHEY and CDR2 SVGAGI. V lost 7 bases, J lost 5 bases, and 8 bases stayed unmatched. This TCR came from a woman aged 35 to 49 with HIV. The chain carries TRBV6-5 and TRBJ1-3, with TRBD1 matching 7 bases. Here the sequenced sample was unsorted PBMCs, taken almost 6.6 years after starting antiretroviral therapy. The DNA of the CDR3 is TGTGCCAGCATCCCCGACAGGGCTAGAAACACCATATATTTT. The encoded protein is CASIPDRARNTIYF.